This is a list of T cell receptor beta chains from one sample in a study of T cell responses to AZD1222 COVID-19 vaccine. Measured with immunoSEQ multiplex PCR; TCRdb has only the in-frame clones, and not every one. The profile shows about 120,000 clones, 93% of them singletons. Sequences were derived from peripheral blood, sampled 28 days after the second AZD1222 dose. The source is an adult who received the AZD1222 COVID-19 vaccine. Each CDR3 is given with its conserved first and last residue. D genes are given only for firm matches. The listing skips clone size in some rows; elsewhere it reads once, few, many or a size class.

CDR3 length	J gene	V gene	clone size	D gene	CDR3 protein	CDR3 DNA
14	TRBJ2-5	TRBV9	once	TRBD1	CASSGTGGGETQYF	TGTGCCAGCAGCGGGACAGGGGGTGGCGAGACCCAGTACTTC
14	TRBJ1-6	TRBV27	NA	NA	CASSWQGRGSPLHF	TGTGCCAGCAGTTGGCAGGGCCGGGGGTCACCCCTCCACTTT
17	TRBJ1-1	TRBV19	NA	TRBD1	CASSPRWTGGMNTEAFF	TGTGCCAGTAGTCCCAGGTGGACAGGGGGTATGAACACTGAAGCTTTCTTT
13	TRBJ2-7	TRBV6-1	NA	NA	CASSDTRHDEQYF	TGTGCCAGCAGTGACACCAGACACGACGAGCAGTACTTC
13	TRBJ2-5	TRBV5-4	NA	NA	CASSLGEAETQYF	TGTGCCAGCAGCTTGGGAGAGGCAGAGACCCAGTACTTC
18	TRBJ1-1	TRBV7-9	NA	TRBD1	CASSLEGQGRWVDTEAFF	TGTGCCAGCAGCTTAGAAGGACAGGGGAGGTGGGTGGACACTGAAGCTTTCTTT
15	TRBJ2-3	TRBV2	NA	TRBD2	CASREVAGGTDTQYF	TGTGCCAGCAGAGAGGTAGCGGGGGGCACAGATACGCAGTATTTT
13	TRBJ1-1	TRBV29-1	NA	NA	CSVQGVITTEAFF	TGCAGCGTTCAAGGGGTCATAACCACTGAAGCTTTCTTT
13	TRBJ1-1	TRBV6-5	NA	NA	CATKVMGNTEAFF	TGTGCCACCAAGGTAATGGGGAACACTGAAGCTTTCTTT
17	TRBJ1-2	TRBV19	NA	NA	CASRSAVAGSRKNGYTF	TGTGCCAGTAGATCCGCGGTGGCCGGAAGTCGCAAGAATGGCTACACCTTC
12	TRBJ1-1	TRBV18	NA	NA	CASSSGNTEAFF	TGTGCCAGCTCATCCGGTAACACTGAAGCTTTCTTT
15	TRBJ2-1	TRBV27	NA	TRBD2	CASRLAGGLHNEQFF	TGTGCCAGCAGACTAGCGGGGGGCCTTCACAATGAGCAGTTCTTC
13	TRBJ2-4	TRBV12-3/TRBV12-4	NA	NA	CASSLRGVNIQYF	TGTGCCAGCAGTTTAAGAGGGGTCAACATTCAGTACTTC
12	TRBJ1-5	TRBV27	NA	NA	CASSFRGQPQHF	TGTGCCAGCAGTTTCAGGGGCCAGCCCCAGCATTTT
13	TRBJ2-5	TRBV5-8	NA	TRBD2	CASRRLAGEHQYF	TGTGCCAGCAGGCGACTAGCGGGGGAACACCAGTACTTC
15	TRBJ1-6	TRBV4-1	NA	NA	CASSQGAGVISPLHF	TGCGCCAGCAGCCAAGGGGCAGGGGTAATTTCACCCCTCCACTTT
15	TRBJ2-7	TRBV5-1	NA	NA	CASSLEGVGYYEQYF	TGCGCCAGCAGCTTGGAAGGGGTTGGGTACTACGAGCAGTACTTC
16	TRBJ2-3	TRBV14	NA	TRBD2	CASSQVVAGFTDTQYF	TGTGCCAGCAGCCAAGTGGTAGCGGGATTCACAGATACGCAGTATTTT
13	TRBJ2-3	TRBV12-3/TRBV12-4	NA	TRBD1	CASRGTGVDTQYF	TGTGCCAGCAGAGGGACAGGGGTAGATACGCAGTATTTT
14	TRBJ2-7	TRBV10-1	NA	TRBD1	CASRKGQEPYEQYF	TGCGCCAGCAGGAAGGGACAGGAACCCTACGAGCAGTACTTC
15	TRBJ2-7	TRBV12-2	few	NA	CASRFCLAGEGEQYF	TGTGCAAGTCGCTTTTGCCTAGCGGGGGAAGGTGAGCAGTACTTC
15	TRBJ2-2	TRBV19	NA	TRBD2	CASMGGGSFAGELFF	TGTGCCAGTATGGGAGGCGGGAGTTTCGCCGGGGAGCTGTTTTTT
13	TRBJ2-1	TRBV12-3/TRBV12-4	NA	NA	CASSYSWEVEQFF	TGTGCCAGCAGTTACTCCTGGGAGGTGGAGCAGTTCTTC
15	TRBJ2-1	TRBV9	NA	TRBD2	CASSPSGGPYNEQFF	TGTGCCAGCAGCCCTAGCGGGGGACCGTACAATGAGCAGTTCTTC
18	TRBJ2-2	TRBV25-1	NA	TRBD1	CASSESGRTGPNTGELFF	TGTGCCAGCAGTGAAAGCGGCCGGACAGGGCCGAACACCGGGGAGCTGTTTTTT
17	TRBJ2-2	TRBV4-1	NA	NA	CASSQGWGAALTGELFF	TGCGCCAGCAGCCAAGGTTGGGGGGCGGCCCTAACCGGGGAGCTGTTTTTT
15	TRBJ2-7	TRBV5-1	few	NA	CASTVRWASPEEQYF	TGCGCCAGCACCGTCCGGTGGGCTTCACCGGAAGAGCAGTACTTC
15	TRBJ1-2	TRBV7-9	NA	NA	CASSLGSGRDYGYTF	TGTGCCAGCAGCTTAGGTTCAGGGCGGGACTATGGCTACACCTTC
12	TRBJ2-1	TRBV4-2	NA	NA	CASAGLSSEQFF	TGTGCCAGTGCGGGACTCTCCAGTGAGCAGTTCTTC
14	TRBJ2-1	TRBV7-9	NA	NA	CASSLGASWNEQFF	TGTGCCAGCAGCTTAGGAGCTAGCTGGAATGAGCAGTTCTTC
15	TRBJ2-7	TRBV10-3	once	TRBD2	CAIRGGTQSSYEQYF	TGTGCCATCAGGGGAGGGACGCAGAGCTCCTACGAGCAGTACTTC
15	TRBJ2-3	TRBV15	NA	NA	CATSRGRASTDTQYF	TGTGCCACCAGCAGAGGGCGAGCTAGCACAGATACGCAGTATTTT
17	TRBJ2-6	TRBV4-2	NA	NA	CASSPLSQLSGANVLTF	TGTGCCAGCAGCCCCCTAAGTCAGCTCTCTGGGGCCAACGTCCTGACTTTC
13	TRBJ2-1	TRBV6-5	NA	TRBD1	CASSPRGINEQFF	TGTGCCAGCAGCCCCAGGGGGATTAATGAGCAGTTCTTC
15	TRBJ1-1	TRBV7-9	NA	TRBD1	CASSLLTGGLTEAFF	TGTGCCAGCAGCCTATTGACAGGGGGCCTCACTGAAGCTTTCTTT
13	TRBJ1-1	TRBV5-1	NA	NA	CASSLIGNTEAFF	TGCGCCAGCAGCTTGATCGGGAACACTGAAGCTTTCTTT
14	TRBJ1-2	TRBV5-6	NA	TRBD1	CASLIYRGDYGYTF	TGTGCCAGCTTAATCTACAGGGGGGACTATGGCTACACCTTC
14	TRBJ1-2	TRBV10-3	NA	NA	CAISEGTVAYGYTF	TGTGCCATCAGTGAGGGGACGGTGGCCTATGGCTACACCTTC
16	TRBJ2-1	TRBV9	few	NA	CASSVGARTPDNEQFF	TGTGCCAGCAGCGTAGGCGCCAGAACACCCGACAATGAGCAGTTCTTC
14	TRBJ1-2	TRBV5-4	once	TRBD1	CASSNDRAGYGYTF	TGTGCCAGCAGCAACGACAGGGCGGGCTATGGCTACACCTTC
15	TRBJ1-2	TRBV29-1	NA	NA	CSVEDLRSGGYGYTF	TGCAGCGTTGAAGATCTAAGGTCAGGAGGCTATGGCTACACCTTC
11	TRBJ2-7	TRBV11-2	NA	NA	CASTPLYEQYF	TGTGCCAGCACCCCGCTCTACGAGCAGTACTTC